This is a list of T cell receptor beta chains from one sample in a study of blood T cell repertoires in COVID-19. Method: immunoSEQ multiplex PCR; TCRdb's copy keeps in-frame clones and lacks some. The data contain about 120,000 clones, around four fifths of them seen just once; the ten biggest clones take up around 16%. The sample taken for sequencing was peripheral blood. These TCRs come from a man aged 55-75 years with active or convalescent COVID-19. CDR3s include the opening cysteine and the closing phenylalanine or tryptophan. The D gene is left open where the match is weak. Size values are once, few and many counts, or a class for expanded clones, and some rows have none.

- TRBD1 TRBJ1-1 TRBV5-4 TGTGCCAGCAGCTTCACAGGGGCAACTGAAGCTTTCTTT CASSFTGATEAFF
- TRBD2 TRBJ2-6 TRBV5-1 TGCGCCAGCAGCCCCGGACTAGCGATAACTGGGGCCAACGTCCTGACTTTC CASSPGLAITGANVLTF
- - TRBJ1-2 TRBV7-3 TGTGCCAGCAGCCGCTACCGGACAGACTATGGCTACACCTTC CASSRYRTDYGYTF
- - TRBJ1-5 TRBV2 TGTGCCAGCAGTGAAGAGGGAGCATATAGCAATCAGCCCCAGCATTTT CASSEEGAYSNQPQHF
- - TRBJ1-2 TRBV5-4 TGTGCCAGCAGCTTGGCCGGGGGATCCGGGTACTATGGCTACACCTTC CASSLAGGSGYYGYTF
- TRBD1 TRBJ2-6 TRBV3-1/TRBV3-2 TGTGCCAGCAGCCAAGAGGACAGGGGAGGCACTGGGGCCAACGTCCTGACTTTC CASSQEDRGGTGANVLTF
- TRBD2 TRBJ2-3 TRBV29-1 TGCAGCGTTCCCTATGGCGGGCTAGCGGTGGGAGATACGCAGTATTTT CSVPYGGLAVGDTQYF
- TRBD2 TRBJ2-1 TRBV7-7 TGTGCCAGCAGCATAAACCCGGGACTAGCGGCTTACAATGAGCAGTTCTTC CASSINPGLAAYNEQFF
- TRBD2 TRBJ2-5 TRBV6-6 TGTGCCAGCAGTTGGGGGGGCCAAGAGACCCAGTACTTC CASSWGGQETQYF
- TRBD2 TRBJ2-1 TRBV5-1 TGCGCCAGCAGCTTGGAAGCGGGAGGGCGTTACAATGAGCAGTTCTTC CASSLEAGGRYNEQFF
once - TRBJ1-1 TRBV4-3 TGCGCCAGCAGCCAGGGAGTTAGGGAGGGCACTGAAGCTTTCTTT CASSQGVREGTEAFF
- - TRBJ2-7 TRBV13 TGTGCCAGCAGCTACCTCGGGACAGGGGACATTACTAGCGGGAGTCCCTACGAGCAGTACTTC CASSYLGTGDITSGSPYEQYF
- TRBD1 TRBJ1-2 TRBV3-1/TRBV3-2 TGTGCCAGCAGTCTGGACCACAGGGGGCTAGGAGGCTACACCTTC CASSLDHRGLGGYTF
- TRBD2 TRBJ2-1 TRBV14 TGTGCCAGCAGCCAAGGGCTAGCGGGAGACCCGTTCTTATACAATGAGCAGTTCTTC CASSQGLAGDPFLYNEQFF
once - TRBJ1-5 TRBV18 TGTGCCAGCTCACCCAACTCCCCCGGTCAGCCCCAGCATTTT CASSPNSPGQPQHF
- TRBD1 TRBJ2-6 TRBV18 TGTGCCAGCTCGGCCGGGACAGGGGGCCATGGGGCCAACGTCCTGACTTTC CASSAGTGGHGANVLTF
- TRBD2 TRBJ2-7 TRBV28 TGTGCCAGCCCTCCTTTGGGAGGGGATAGGACCTACGAGCAGTACTTC CASPPLGGDRTYEQYF
- - TRBJ2-7 TRBV4-2 TGTGCCAGCAGCCAAGCCGGGTCCTCCCCCGAGCAGTACTTC CASSQAGSSPEQYF
- - TRBJ2-7 TRBV5-1 TGCGCCAGCAGCGAATCGTCCGGGACTCTTTCCTACGAGCAGTACTTC CASSESSGTLSYEQYF
- TRBD2 TRBJ2-2 TRBV24-1 TGTGCCACCAGTGATATTTTGGGACTAGCGGGAGCAGGAACCGGGGAGCTGTTTTTT CATSDILGLAGAGTGELFF
many - TRBJ2-7 TRBV28 TGTGCCAGCCACGGGACTTCCCAGGACGAGCAGTACTTC CASHGTSQDEQYF
- TRBD2 TRBJ2-1 TRBV29-1 TGCAGCGTTCCCGCTGGACTAGCGGTCAAATACAATGAGCAGTTCTTC CSVPAGLAVKYNEQFF
- - TRBJ2-1 TRBV9 TGTGCCAGCAGCTTTAGCGGTTCCTACAATGAGCAGTTCTTC CASSFSGSYNEQFF
- TRBD1 TRBJ2-3 TRBV9 TGTGCCAGCAGCGTGGGGACAGGGACACACACAGATACGCAGTATTTT CASSVGTGTHTDTQYF
- - TRBJ2-3 TRBV25-1 TGTGCCAGCAGTATTCTAGCCACAGATACGCAGTATTTT CASSILATDTQYF
- - TRBJ2-1 TRBV6-5 TGTGCCAGCAGTTACTCACGGGTTTACAATGAGCAGTTCTTC CASSYSRVYNEQFF
- TRBD2 TRBJ2-1 TRBV29-1 TGCAGCGTTGATGGTGGGAGGGGTGAGCAGTTCTTC CSVDGGRGEQFF
many TRBD1 TRBJ1-2 TRBV28 TGTGCCAGCAGTTTAGGCGACAGGGCGGGGAATGGCTACACCTTC CASSLGDRAGNGYTF
once TRBD2 TRBJ2-5 TRBV7-6 TGTGCCAGCAGCTCAGTCCTAGCGGAACACCAAGGGACCCAGTACTTC CASSSVLAEHQGTQYF
- TRBD1 TRBJ1-2 TRBV2 TGTGCCAGCAGCCGACAGGGGGCAAACTATGGCTACACCTTC CASSRQGANYGYTF
- TRBD1 TRBJ1-2 TRBV2 TGTGCCAGCAGTGCCCGACAGGGGGGGTCTGGCTACACCTTC CASSARQGGSGYTF
once - TRBJ1-5 TRBV27 TGTGCCACCACAACCCCCGACACCCGTGACGATCAGCCCCAGCATTTT CATTTPDTRDDQPQHF
once TRBD1 TRBJ2-4 TRBV23-1 TGCGCCAGCCCCCCCGGGACAGGGAGAAACATTCAGTACTTC CASPPGTGRNIQYF
- - TRBJ2-7 TRBV6-2/TRBV6-3 TGTGCCAGCAGTTACAGGCAGGGGCCCATCTACGAGCAGTACTTC CASSYRQGPIYEQYF
- TRBD2 TRBJ2-3 TRBV7-9 TGTGCCAGCAGTCGTAGCGGGAGGGCCTCCTTTGGAACAGATACGCAGTATTTT CASSRSGRASFGTDTQYF
few TRBD1 TRBJ1-6 TRBV10-3 TGTGCCATCAAGGGACAGCTTAATTCACCCCTCCACTTT CAIKGQLNSPLHF
- - TRBJ1-1 TRBV20-1 TGCAGTGCTAGTCTTAACAGGTATCTGAACACTGAAGCTTTCTTT CSASLNRYLNTEAFF
- TRBD2 TRBJ2-3 TRBV7-3 TGTGCCAGCAGCTTAGGACTAGCGGGAGATACGCAGTATTTT CASSLGLAGDTQYF
- - TRBJ2-4 TRBV7-9 TGTGCCACTACAGGGTTCCCCAAAAACATTCAGTACTTC CATTGFPKNIQYF
- TRBD1 TRBJ1-6 TRBV6-5 TGTGCCAGCAAGGCCGGACAGGGTTCACCCCTCCACTTT CASKAGQGSPLHF
once TRBD1 TRBJ1-5 TRBV19 TGTGCCAGTAGTCCTACAGGGGGCGGTCAGCCCCAGCATTTT CASSPTGGGQPQHF
- - TRBJ1-1 TRBV10-3 TGTGCCATCACTCTCTCGACAGACCGGGACACTGAAGCTTTCTTT CAITLSTDRDTEAFF
once TRBD1 TRBJ1-2 TRBV6-2/TRBV6-3 TGTGCCAGCAGTTACTTGGGACAGAGTGACGGCTACACCTTC CASSYLGQSDGYTF
- - TRBJ1-2 TRBV7-2 TGTGCCAGCAGCTCCGTAGCTGGTTCCGCTAACTATGGCTACACCTTC CASSSVAGSANYGYTF
- TRBD1 TRBJ1-6 TRBV2 TGTGCCAGCTCACACGAGGGACAGGGAGAGCGGGAACCCCTCCACTTT CASSHEGQGEREPLHF
many TRBD1 TRBJ2-5 TRBV29-1 TGCAGCGTTGAACCGGGACAGCAAGAGACCCAGTACTTC CSVEPGQQETQYF
- - TRBJ2-7 TRBV18 TGTGCCAGCTCACCACGGGTAGGGGCGCAGGACGAGCAGTACTTC CASSPRVGAQDEQYF
- - TRBJ2-5 TRBV7-9 TGTGCCAGCAGCACACTGAGGGAATCAGAGACCCAGTACTTC CASSTLRESETQYF
- - TRBJ2-5 TRBV6-2/TRBV6-3 TGTGCCAGCAGTTACGAATCGGATAGGGGGACCCAGTACTTC CASSYESDRGTQYF
- TRBD1 TRBJ2-5 TRBV6-5 TGTGCCAGCAGTTACGATGACAGGGTAGAGACCCAGTACTTC CASSYDDRVETQYF